Below, 8 T cell receptor beta chains from the same sample are listed, as sequenced in a study of regulatory T cells in long-lasting Graves disease. Noted time point: persistent/refractory GD, antithyroid drugs over 5 years with positive TRAb. RNA from PBMCs was the source of the TCR library. CDR3-region Arm-PCR and iRepertoire HTBI primers produced the TCR beta libraries. From the multiplex PCR reads, TCRdb called clonotypes with MiXCR, one entry per CDR3 protein. This table has 700,000 or so distinct CDR3 sequences, around 30% appearing once. Source: peripheral blood mononuclear cells (PBMCs), taken when the disease was refractory, from a patient treated with antithyroid drugs. Source of these receptors: a female donor with Graves disease.

There are a few counts of this clonotype. The genes are TRBV25-1 and TRBJ2-5; D not resolved. This CDR3 is built from 14 residues. CDR1 and CDR2 (germline): MGHDK, SYGVNS. Between the trimmed V and J ends, which lost 1 base and 2 bases, there was a span of 8 bases. The CDR3 sequence is CASSESRQQETQYF. For the CDR3, the DNA is TGTGCCAGCAGTGAATCAAGGCAGCAAGAGACCCAGTACTTC.

V is TRBV7-2 and J is TRBJ1-2, with 8 nucleotides matching TRBD1. The germline V gene encodes CDR1 SGHTA and CDR2 FQGNSA. CDR3 length equals 13 residues. Trimming at V came to 1 base and at J to 10 bases, leaving 5 bases not matched to a gene. CDR3 sequence (DNA): TGTGCCAGCAGCTTAGTAGGACAGGGAGCCTACACCTTC. It translates to CASSLVGQGAYTF.

CDR3 loop: CASSRDRVGEKLFF. CDR3 bases: TGTGCCAGCAGTCGGGACAGGGTCGGAGAAAAACTGTTTTTT. This chain joins TRBV6-1 and TRBJ1-4; the match to TRBD1 covers 9 bases. Germline lookup yields CDR1 MNHNS and CDR2 SASEGT. V dropped 5 bases and J dropped 8; count of bases not matched to a gene: 6. The CDR3 is 14 amino acids.

This clonotype was counted a few times. The CDR3, as DNA: TGTGCCAGCAGCCTCCACAGGGGCAGCAATCAGCCCCAGCATTTT. It codes for CASSLHRGSNQPQHF. This rearrangement joins TRBV28 to TRBJ1-5; 7 nucleotides line up with TRBD1. Trimming cost V 6 bases and J 1 base; bases outside gene matches: 6. Germline CDR1 is MDHEN and CDR2 is SYDVKM. The CDR3 sequence is 15 residues long.

This clonotype was picked up many times. The chain links TRBV28 to TRBJ1-2, with 9 bases fitting TRBD1. The CDR3 runs 17 residues. V shed 5 bases and J 4 bases; nucleotides not matched to a gene: 14. Germline V gives CDR1 MDHEN, CDR2 SYDVKM. CDR3: CASSLTGQGPLGYGYTF. The CDR3 DNA sequence: TGTGCCAGCAGTCTCACGGGACAGGGACCTCTCGGCTATGGCTACACCTTC.

In this sample, this clonotype turned up a few times. The genes are TRBV18 and TRBJ1-6; 7 bases fit TRBD1. CDR1 is KGHSH and CDR2 is LQKENI in the germline V gene. The CDR3 is 13 amino acids. Trimming at V came to 4 bases and at J to 9 bases, leaving 3 bases not matched to a gene. In nucleotides, the CDR3 is TGTGCCAGCTCACAGGGGGCTCTTTCACCCCTCCACTTT. Its protein is CASSQGALSPLHF.

This clonotype occurred a few times. This CDR3 is CASSQDRDRPYGYTF. The CDR3 DNA reads TGCGCCAGCAGCCAAGACCGAGACAGGCCCTATGGCTACACCTTC. The chain links TRBV4-1 to TRBJ1-2, with TRBD1 as a possible D gene (6 bases). Germline values: CDR1 MGHRA, CDR2 YSYEKL. Between the trimmed V and J ends, which lost 0 bases and 4 bases, there was a span of 12 bases. The length of the CDR3 is 15 residues.

This chain joins TRBV27 and TRBJ1-1; the match to TRBD1 covers 9 bases. Germline assignment: CDR1 MNHEY and CDR2 SMNVEV (reference sequence). The J segment lost 4 bases and the V segment lost 6 bases, leaving 3 bases of the junction unmatched. CDR3 length: 13 residues. Here the CDR3 DNA reads TGTGCCAGCAGGACAGGGGGATTCACTGAAGCTTTCTTT. It is translated as CASRTGGFTEAFF.